The T cell receptor (beta chain) under discussion was sequenced for a study of T cells in Graves' hyperthyroidism and ophthalmopathy. This clonotype showed up many times. The CDR3 sequence is 16 residues long. Germline CDR1 reads MNHNY; CDR2 reads SVGAGI (reference sequence). The ends were cut back, 2 bases at V and 0 bases at J, with 10 bases in the middle. Researchers took RNA transcripts and amplified the TCR beta CDR3 regions from them. HTBI primers drove first-round RT-PCR of the TCR CDR3. TCRdb reprocessed the multiplex PCR reads via MiXCR and lists one record per CDR3 protein. The sample holds approximately 150,000 distinct CDR3 sequences, less than 10% seen once.

The clonotype comes from a woman under 30 with Graves' hyperthyroidism that later progressed to Graves' ophthalmopathy. The sequenced sample was blood. This rearrangement joins TRBV6-6 to TRBJ2-2; the D is unclear. The CDR3 DNA reads as TGTGCCAGCAGTTACCTTTCCGGCCCGAACACCGGGGAGCTGTTTTTT. It is translated as CASSYLSGPNTGELFF.